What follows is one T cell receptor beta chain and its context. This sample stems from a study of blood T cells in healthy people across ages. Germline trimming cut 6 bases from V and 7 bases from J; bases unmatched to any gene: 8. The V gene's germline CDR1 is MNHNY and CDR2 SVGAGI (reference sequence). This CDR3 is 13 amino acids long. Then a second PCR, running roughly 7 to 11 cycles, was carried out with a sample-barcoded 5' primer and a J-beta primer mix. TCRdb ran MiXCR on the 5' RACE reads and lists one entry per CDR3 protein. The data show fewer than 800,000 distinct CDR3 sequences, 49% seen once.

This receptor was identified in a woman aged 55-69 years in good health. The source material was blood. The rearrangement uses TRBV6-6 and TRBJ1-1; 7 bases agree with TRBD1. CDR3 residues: CASREGQPFEAFF. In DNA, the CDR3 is TGTGCCAGCAGGGAGGGACAGCCATTTGAAGCTTTCTTT.